Included here is one TCR beta chain sequence, with context. Its antigen is not known. At one boundary the junction diverges from the germline segment, which might be a read error. The sample originates from a study of tumor and adjacent non-tumor tissue in lung cancer. General study results and limits: Normal lung showed higher cumulative top 100 clone frequency than tumor. Compared with tumor, normal lung showed significantly lower TCR diversity.

No cell sorting was done before RNA was extracted from the tissue. More than 3 cm separated this lung sample from the edge of the tumor. A modified ARM-PCR protocol with three rounds of nested PCR amplified TCRbeta. One entry per CDR3 protein results from TCRdb running MiXCR on the multiplex PCR reads. Among approximately 100,000 distinct CDR3 sequences, about 61% were seen once, and the ten largest hold about 20%. The CDR3 runs 13 residues. Looked up from germline, CDR1 is SGHDN and CDR2 is FVKESK. The specimen was distant non-tumor lung tissue. This sequence was found in a man aged 55 to 70 with non-small cell lung cancer. This rearrangement joins TRBV14 to TRBJ1-1; maybe TRBD1 (5 bases). As DNA, the CDR3 is TGTGTCAGCAGCCAGATCAGGGTGAGTGAAGCTTTCTTT. Protein sequence: CVSSQIRVSEAFF. The full variable domain, with the rest looked up from reference TRBV14 and TRBJ1-1, is EAGVTQFPSHSVIEKGQTVTLRCDPISGHDNLYWYRRVMGKEIKFLLHFVKESKQDESGMPNNRFLAERTGGTYSTLKVQPAELEDSGVYFCVSSQIRVSEAFFGQGTRLTVV.